The table lists the clone carrying this T cell receptor (beta chain) with a few counts. Deletions cut 5 bases from V and 3 bases from J, with 23 bases between. CDR3 length: 17 residues. CDR1 and CDR2 from the germline V gene are MNHEY and SVGAGI. TCRdb fed the RT-PCR reads into MiXCR, producing one record per CDR3 protein. The repertoire consists of about 700,000 distinct CDR3 sequences, with 11% to 15% occurring once and the leading ten covering about 3.6%. This chain connects TRBV6-5 to TRBJ2-7, with D possibly being TRBD1 or TRBD2 (6 bases each). The receptor comes from a female donor in good health, serving as a healthy control. Sequenced input: memory CD4+ T cells from blood. The CDR3, as DNA: TGTGCCAGCAGTCAAGGACCGGGGACGGGGGCATTCTACGAGCAGTACTTC. Protein: CASSQGPGTGAFYEQYF.